Following are 8 T cell receptor beta chains from one sample sequenced in a study of T cell changes during pregnancy in multiple sclerosis. Sequenced by immunoSEQ multiplex PCR; TCRdb stores in-frame clones only, minus some. This table has tens of thousands of clones, roughly nine tenths appearing once. The source material was CD8+ T cells from peripheral blood mononuclear cells, sampled in the second trimester of pregnancy. The receptor source for this set is a female donor with multiple sclerosis, enrolled in a pregnancy study.

The rearrangement links TRBV18 to TRBJ2-1; maybe TRBD2 (5 bases). V lost 2 bases to trimming and J lost 12 bases, with 14 bases between them. This CDR3 region has 13 residues. Germline assignment: CDR1 KGHSH and CDR2 LQKENI. The CDR3 coding sequence is TGTGCCAGCTCACCAGAGGGCCAGCCCAGGCAGTTCTTC. This codes for CASSPEGQPRQFF.

The genes are TRBV6-5 and TRBJ2-1, with TRBD2 matching 9 bases. Germline trimming cut 7 bases from V and 10 bases from J; bases unmatched to any gene: 11. Germline V gives CDR1 MNHEY, CDR2 SVGAGI. The CDR3 covers 14 residues. CDR3 protein: CASTGVAGAEEQFF. As DNA, the CDR3 is TGTGCCAGCACCGGGGTAGCGGGGGCCGAGGAGCAGTTCTTC.

The V and J genes are TRBV11-2 and TRBJ1-1, with D possibly TRBD1 on 5 matching bases. The germline CDR1 and CDR2 sequences are SGHAT and FQNNGV. V was clipped by 1 base and J by 3 bases, with 24 bases between them. CDR3 size: 19 residues. The CDR3 region is CASSLAGPGLRRSDTEAFF. DNA of the CDR3: TGTGCCAGCAGCTTAGCGGGTCCAGGGCTCCGAAGGTCGGACACTGAAGCTTTCTTT.

This chain links TRBV15 with TRBJ2-7; TRBD1 agrees at 8 bases. V lost 7 bases and J lost 7; bases outside the gene matches: 9. The germline V gene encodes CDR1 LNHNV and CDR2 YYDKDF (reference sequence). The CDR3 spans 13 residues. CDR3 amino acids: CATTRQGAGEQYF. CDR3 coding DNA: TGTGCCACCACTCGTCAGGGGGCGGGGGAGCAGTACTTC.

The rearrangement links TRBV5-4 to TRBJ2-7; maybe TRBD1 (5 bases). The CDR3 consists of 13 residues. V was shortened by 3 bases and J by 5 bases, with 12 bases between the two germline ends. Germline V CDR1 and CDR2: SGHNT, YYREEE (reference sequence). The CDR3 DNA is TGTGCCAGCAGCTCCTCCACCAGGGACGAGCAGTACTTC. It is translated as CASSSSTRDEQYF. Together with reference TRBV5-4 and TRBJ2-7, the CDR3 gives the full variable domain: ETGVTQSPTHLIKTRGQQVTLRCSSQSGHNTVSWYQQALGQGPQFIFQYYREEENGRGNFPPRFSGLQFPNYSSELNVNALELDDSALYLCASSSSTRDEQYFGPGTRLTVT.

The V and J genes are TRBV6-4 and TRBJ2-3; 11 nucleotides match TRBD1. V lost 4 bases, J lost 4 bases, and 4 bases stayed unmatched. The germline V gene encodes CDR1 MRHNA and CDR2 SNTAGT. The CDR3 sequence is 15 residues long. The CDR3 protein is CASSGGTGGPDTQYF. In nucleotides, the CDR3 is TGTGCCAGCAGTGGAGGGACAGGGGGGCCAGATACGCAGTATTTT.

V and J are TRBV9 and TRBJ1-4; 7 bases are a match to TRBD1. Trimming removed 4 bases from V and 4 bases from J; junction bases left unmatched: 4. Looked up from germline, CDR1 is SGDLS and CDR2 is YYNGEE. The CDR3 runs 14 residues. The CDR3 DNA sequence: TGTGCCAGCAGCCCTCGACAGGGTAATGAAAAACTGTTTTTT. It encodes CASSPRQGNEKLFF.

Only a few counts were recorded for this clone. The rearrangement uses TRBV9 and TRBJ2-1; TRBD2 agrees at 11 bases. Germline CDR1 reads SGDLS; CDR2 reads YYNGEE. V lost 3 bases and J lost 3; bases outside the gene matches: 5. The CDR3 covers 16 residues. The CDR3 loop reads CASSGLAGGLYNEQFF. Written as DNA, the CDR3 is TGTGCCAGCAGCGGGCTAGCGGGAGGTCTCTACAATGAGCAGTTCTTC.